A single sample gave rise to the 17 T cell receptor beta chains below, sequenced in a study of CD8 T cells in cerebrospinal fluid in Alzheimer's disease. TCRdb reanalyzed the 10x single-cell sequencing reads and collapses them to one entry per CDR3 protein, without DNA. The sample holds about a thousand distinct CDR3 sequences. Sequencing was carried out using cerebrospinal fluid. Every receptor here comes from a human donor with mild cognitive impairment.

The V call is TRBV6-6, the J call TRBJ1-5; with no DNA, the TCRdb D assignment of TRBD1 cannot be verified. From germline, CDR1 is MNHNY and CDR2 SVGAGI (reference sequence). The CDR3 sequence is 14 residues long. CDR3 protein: CASRRDSSNQPQHF.

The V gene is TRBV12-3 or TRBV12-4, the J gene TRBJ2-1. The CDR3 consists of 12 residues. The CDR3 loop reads CASSLASGEQFF.

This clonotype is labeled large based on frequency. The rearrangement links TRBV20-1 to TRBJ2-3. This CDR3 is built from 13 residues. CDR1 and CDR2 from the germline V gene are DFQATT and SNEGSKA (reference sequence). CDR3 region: CSASLIVTDTQYF.

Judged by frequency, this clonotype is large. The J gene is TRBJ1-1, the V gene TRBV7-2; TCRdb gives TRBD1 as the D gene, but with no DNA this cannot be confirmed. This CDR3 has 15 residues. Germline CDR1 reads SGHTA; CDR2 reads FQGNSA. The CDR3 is CASSLVGGAGTEAFF.

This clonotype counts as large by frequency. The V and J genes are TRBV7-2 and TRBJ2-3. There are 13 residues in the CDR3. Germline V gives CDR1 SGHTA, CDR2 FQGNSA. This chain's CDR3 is CASSLGSTDTQYF.

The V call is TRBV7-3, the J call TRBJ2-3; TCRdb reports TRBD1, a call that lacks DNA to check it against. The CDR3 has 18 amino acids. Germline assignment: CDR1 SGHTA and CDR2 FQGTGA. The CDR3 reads CASSLTRGGGGSTDTQYF.

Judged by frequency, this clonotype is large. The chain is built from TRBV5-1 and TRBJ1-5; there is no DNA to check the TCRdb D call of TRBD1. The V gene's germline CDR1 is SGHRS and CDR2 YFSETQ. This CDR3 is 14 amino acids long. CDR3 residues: CASSPRGGNQPQHF.

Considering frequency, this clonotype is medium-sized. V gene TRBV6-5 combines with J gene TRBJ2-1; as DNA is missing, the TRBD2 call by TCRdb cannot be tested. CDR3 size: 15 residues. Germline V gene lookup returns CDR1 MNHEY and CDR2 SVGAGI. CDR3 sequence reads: CASSYRRETYNEQFF.

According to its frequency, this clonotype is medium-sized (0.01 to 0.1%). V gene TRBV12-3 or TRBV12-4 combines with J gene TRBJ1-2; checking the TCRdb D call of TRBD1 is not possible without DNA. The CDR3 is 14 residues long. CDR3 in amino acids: CASSIQGELDGYTF.

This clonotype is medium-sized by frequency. This CDR3 is CASSLGGAAFF. J is TRBJ1-1 and V is TRBV27; the TCRdb call, TRBD1, lacks DNA for checking. There are 11 residues in the CDR3. Germline V CDR1 and CDR2: MNHEY, SMNVEV (reference sequence).

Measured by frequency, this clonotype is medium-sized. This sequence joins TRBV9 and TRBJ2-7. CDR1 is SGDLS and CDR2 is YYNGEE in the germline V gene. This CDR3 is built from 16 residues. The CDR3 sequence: CASSVGGDSYSYEQYF.

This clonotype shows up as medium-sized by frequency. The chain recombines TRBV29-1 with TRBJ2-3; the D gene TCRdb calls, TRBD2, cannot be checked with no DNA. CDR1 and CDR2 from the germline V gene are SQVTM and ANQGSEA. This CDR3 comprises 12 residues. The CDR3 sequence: CSVSGAEDTQYF.

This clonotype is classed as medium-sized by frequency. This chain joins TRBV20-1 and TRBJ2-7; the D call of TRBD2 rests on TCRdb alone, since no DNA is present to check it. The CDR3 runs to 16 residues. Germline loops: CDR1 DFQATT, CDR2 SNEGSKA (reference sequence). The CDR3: CSASFLAGGNPHEQYF.

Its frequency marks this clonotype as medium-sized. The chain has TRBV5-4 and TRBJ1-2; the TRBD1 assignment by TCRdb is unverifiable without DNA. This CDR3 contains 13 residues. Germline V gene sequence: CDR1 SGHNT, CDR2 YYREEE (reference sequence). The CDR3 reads CASSLKGPQGSTF.

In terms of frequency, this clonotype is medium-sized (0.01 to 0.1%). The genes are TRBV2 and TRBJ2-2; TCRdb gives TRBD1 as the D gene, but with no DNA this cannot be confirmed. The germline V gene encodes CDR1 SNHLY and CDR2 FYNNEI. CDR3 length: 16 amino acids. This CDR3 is CASSSSGGYSTGELFF.

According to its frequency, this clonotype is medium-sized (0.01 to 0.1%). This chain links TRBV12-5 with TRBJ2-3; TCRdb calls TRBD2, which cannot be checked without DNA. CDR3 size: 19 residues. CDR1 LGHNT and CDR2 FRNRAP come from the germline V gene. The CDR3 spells CASATGRGQGVSYTDTQYF.

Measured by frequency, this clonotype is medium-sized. The CDR3 spells CASSDLGQGSSKTDNEQFF. The genes are TRBV2 and TRBJ2-1; the D call of TRBD1 rests on TCRdb alone, since no DNA is present to check it. Germline CDR1 and CDR2: SNHLY and FYNNEI. This CDR3 has 19 residues.